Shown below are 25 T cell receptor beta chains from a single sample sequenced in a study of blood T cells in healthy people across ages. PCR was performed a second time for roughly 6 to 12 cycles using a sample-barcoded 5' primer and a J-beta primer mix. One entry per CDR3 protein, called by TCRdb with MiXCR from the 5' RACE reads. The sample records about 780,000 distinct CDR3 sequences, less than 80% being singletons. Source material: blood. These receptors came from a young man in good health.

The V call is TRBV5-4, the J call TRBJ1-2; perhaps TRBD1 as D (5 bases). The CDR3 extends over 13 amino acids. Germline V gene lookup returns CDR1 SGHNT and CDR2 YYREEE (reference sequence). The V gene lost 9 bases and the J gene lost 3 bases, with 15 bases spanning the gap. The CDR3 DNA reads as TGTGCCACGGGTGGTCCAGGGCACTATGGCTACACCTTC. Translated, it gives CATGGPGHYGYTF.

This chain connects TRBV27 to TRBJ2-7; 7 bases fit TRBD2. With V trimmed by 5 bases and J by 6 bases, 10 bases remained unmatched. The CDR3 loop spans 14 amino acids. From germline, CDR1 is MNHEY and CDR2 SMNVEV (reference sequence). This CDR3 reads CASSPLAAGGEQYF. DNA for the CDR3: TGTGCCAGCAGTCCCCTAGCGGCAGGCGGCGAGCAGTACTTC.

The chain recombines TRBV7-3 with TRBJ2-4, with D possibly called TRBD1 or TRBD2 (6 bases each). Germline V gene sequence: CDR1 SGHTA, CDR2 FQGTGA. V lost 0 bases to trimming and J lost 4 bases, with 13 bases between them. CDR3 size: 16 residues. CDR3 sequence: CASSLTLGGGKNIQYF. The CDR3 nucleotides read TGTGCCAGCAGCTTAACGTTGGGGGGCGGTAAAAACATTCAGTACTTC.

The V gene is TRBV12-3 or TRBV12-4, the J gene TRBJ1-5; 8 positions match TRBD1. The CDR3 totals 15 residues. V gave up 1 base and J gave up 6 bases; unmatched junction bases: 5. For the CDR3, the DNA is TGTGCCAGCAGTTTAGGGTCAGGGGGCCTTCAGCCCCAGCATTTT. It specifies CASSLGSGGLQPQHF.

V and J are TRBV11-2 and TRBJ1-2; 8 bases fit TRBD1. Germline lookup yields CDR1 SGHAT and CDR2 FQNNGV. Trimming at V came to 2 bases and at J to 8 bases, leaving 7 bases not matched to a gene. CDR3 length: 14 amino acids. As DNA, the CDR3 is TGTGCCAGCAGCTTAAGGACAGGGATAGGCGGCTACACCTTC. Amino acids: CASSLRTGIGGYTF.

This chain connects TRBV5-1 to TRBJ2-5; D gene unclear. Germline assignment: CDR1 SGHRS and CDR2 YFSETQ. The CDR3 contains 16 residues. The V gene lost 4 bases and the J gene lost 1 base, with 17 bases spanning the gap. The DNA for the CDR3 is TGCGCCAGCAGCACAGACCCGTCAGGCGCCCAAGAGACCCAGTACTTC. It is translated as CASSTDPSGAQETQYF.

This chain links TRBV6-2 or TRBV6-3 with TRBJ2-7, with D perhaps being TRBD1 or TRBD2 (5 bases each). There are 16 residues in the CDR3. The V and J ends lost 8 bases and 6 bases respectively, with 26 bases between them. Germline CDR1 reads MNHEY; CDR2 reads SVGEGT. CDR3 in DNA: TGTGCCAGCCGACTCGGGGCGGACGGGGCAGGTCGCGAGCAGTACTTC. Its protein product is CASRLGADGAGREQYF.

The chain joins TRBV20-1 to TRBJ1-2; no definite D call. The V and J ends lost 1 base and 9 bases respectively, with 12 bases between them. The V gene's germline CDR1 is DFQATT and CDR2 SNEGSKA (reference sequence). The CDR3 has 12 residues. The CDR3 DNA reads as TGCAGTGCTAGAGCTGGGTGGCAATGCTACACCTTC. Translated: CSARAGWQCYTF.

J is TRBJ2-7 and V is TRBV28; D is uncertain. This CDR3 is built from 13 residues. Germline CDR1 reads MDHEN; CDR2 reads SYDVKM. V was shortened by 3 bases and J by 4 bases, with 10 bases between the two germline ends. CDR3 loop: CASSFGPHYEQYF. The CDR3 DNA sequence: TGTGCCAGCAGTTTTGGCCCCCATTACGAGCAGTACTTC. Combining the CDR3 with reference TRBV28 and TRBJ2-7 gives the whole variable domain DVKVTQSSRYLVKRTGEKVFLECVQDMDHENMFWYRQDPGLGLRLIYFSYDVKMKEKGDIPEGYSVSREKKERFSLILESASTNQTSMYLCASSFGPHYEQYFGPGTRLTVT.

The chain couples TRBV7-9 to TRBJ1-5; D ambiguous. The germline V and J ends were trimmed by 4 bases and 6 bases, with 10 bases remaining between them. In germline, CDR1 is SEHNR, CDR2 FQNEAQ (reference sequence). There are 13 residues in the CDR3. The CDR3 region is CASSYPGFQPQHF. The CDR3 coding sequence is TGTGCCAGCAGCTACCCGGGGTTTCAGCCCCAGCATTTT.

CDR3 loop: CSASDGQGYSYEQFF. Here the CDR3 DNA reads TGCAGTGCTAGCGATGGACAGGGCTACTCCTACGAGCAGTTCTTC. J is TRBJ2-1 and V is TRBV20-1, with 8 positions matching TRBD1. The CDR3 length is 15 residues. The germline V gene has CDR1 DFQATT and CDR2 SNEGSKA (reference sequence). The V and J ends lost 3 bases and 10 bases, in that order; junction bases with no gene match: 14.

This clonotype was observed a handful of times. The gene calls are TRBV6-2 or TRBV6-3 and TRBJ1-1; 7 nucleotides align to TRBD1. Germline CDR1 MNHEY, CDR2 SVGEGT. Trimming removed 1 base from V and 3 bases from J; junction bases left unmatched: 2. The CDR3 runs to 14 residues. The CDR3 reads CASSYFDRDTEAFF. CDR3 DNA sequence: TGTGCCAGCAGTTACTTTGACAGGGACACTGAAGCTTTCTTT.

The chain's CDR3 is CASSLGADGEQYF. The CDR3 nucleotides read TGTGCCAGCAGCTTAGGGGCCGACGGAGAGCAGTACTTC. This chain links TRBV7-9 with TRBJ2-7, with D unresolved. The CDR3 sequence is 13 residues long. From germline, CDR1 is SEHNR and CDR2 FQNEAQ (reference sequence). Trimming removed 1 base from V and 7 bases from J, with 11 bases in between.

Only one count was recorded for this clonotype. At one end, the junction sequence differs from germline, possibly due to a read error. Written as DNA, the CDR3 is TGTGCCAGCAGTTTTACGAACGCTGAAGCTTTCTTT. Protein product: CASSFTNAEAFF. J is TRBJ1-1 and V is TRBV6-2 or TRBV6-3; no reliable D call. Per the germline V gene, CDR1 is MNHEY and CDR2 is SVGEGT. The CDR3 extends over 12 amino acids.

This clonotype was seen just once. In DNA, the CDR3 is TGTGCCAGCAGAGGGGACATTTTTTCCTACGAGCAGTACTTC. Its translation is CASRGDIFSYEQYF. V is TRBV6-6 and J is TRBJ2-7, with a tentative D call TRBD1 (6 bases). This CDR3 is built from 14 residues. V lost 6 bases, J lost 1 base, and 13 bases lay in between. The V gene's germline CDR1 is MNHNY and CDR2 SVGAGI (reference sequence).

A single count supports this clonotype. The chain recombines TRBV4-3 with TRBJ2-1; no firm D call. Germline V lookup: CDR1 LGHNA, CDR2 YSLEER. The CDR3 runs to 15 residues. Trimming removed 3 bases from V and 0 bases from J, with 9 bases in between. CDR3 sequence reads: CASSQVSSSYNEQFF. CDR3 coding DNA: TGCGCCAGCAGCCAGGTGTCCAGCTCCTACAATGAGCAGTTCTTC.

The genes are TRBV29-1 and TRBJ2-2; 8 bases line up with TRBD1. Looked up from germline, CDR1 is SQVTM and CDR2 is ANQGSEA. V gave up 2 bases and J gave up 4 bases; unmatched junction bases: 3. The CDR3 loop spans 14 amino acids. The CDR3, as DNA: TGCAGCGTTGAACTCAGGGGGCGCACCGGGGAGCTGTTTTTT. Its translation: CSVELRGRTGELFF.

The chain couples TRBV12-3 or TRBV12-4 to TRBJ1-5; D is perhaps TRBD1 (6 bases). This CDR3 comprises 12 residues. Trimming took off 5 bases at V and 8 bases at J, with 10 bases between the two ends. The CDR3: CASSPRGKPQHF. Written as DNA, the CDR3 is TGTGCCAGCAGTCCCAGGGGTAAGCCCCAGCATTTT.

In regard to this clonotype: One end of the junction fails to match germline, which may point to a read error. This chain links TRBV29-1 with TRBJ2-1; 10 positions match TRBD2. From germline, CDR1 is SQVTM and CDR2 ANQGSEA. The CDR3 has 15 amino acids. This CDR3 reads CGVEDSGGAIYEQFF. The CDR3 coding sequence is TGCGGCGTTGAAGACAGCGGGGGGGCCATCTATGAGCAGTTCTTC.

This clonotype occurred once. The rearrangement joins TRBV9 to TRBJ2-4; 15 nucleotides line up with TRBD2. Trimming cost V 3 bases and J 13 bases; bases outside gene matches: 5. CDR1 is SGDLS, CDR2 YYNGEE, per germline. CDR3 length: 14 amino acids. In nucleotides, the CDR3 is TGTGCCAGCAGCGCGGGACTAGCGGGGGGAGAGCAGTACTTC. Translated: CASSAGLAGGEQYF. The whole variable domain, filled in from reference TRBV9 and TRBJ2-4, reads DSGVTQTPKHLITATGQRVTLRCSPRSGDLSVYWYQQSLDQGLQFLIQYYNGEERAKGNILERFSAQQFPDLHSELNLSSLELGDSALYFCASSAGLAGGEQYFGAGTRLSVL.

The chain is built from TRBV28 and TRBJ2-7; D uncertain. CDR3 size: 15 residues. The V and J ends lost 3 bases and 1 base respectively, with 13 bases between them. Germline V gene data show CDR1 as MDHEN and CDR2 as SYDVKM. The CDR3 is CASSLRNRRSYEQYF. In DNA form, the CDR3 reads TGTGCCAGCAGTTTGAGGAACAGACGATCCTACGAGCAGTACTTC.

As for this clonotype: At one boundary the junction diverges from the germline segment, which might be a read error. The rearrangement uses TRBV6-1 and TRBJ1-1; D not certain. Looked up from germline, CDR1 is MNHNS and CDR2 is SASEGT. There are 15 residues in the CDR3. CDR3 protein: CASNEPGSLGTEAFF. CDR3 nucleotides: TGTGCCAGCAATGAACCGGGTTCCCTGGGTACTGAAGCTTTCTTT.

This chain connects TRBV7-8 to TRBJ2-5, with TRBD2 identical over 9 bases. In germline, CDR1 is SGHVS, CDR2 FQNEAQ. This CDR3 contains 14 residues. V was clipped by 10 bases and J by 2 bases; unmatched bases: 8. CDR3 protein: CATYSSGGQETQYF. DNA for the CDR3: TGTGCCACCTATTCAAGCGGGGGGCAAGAGACCCAGTACTTC.

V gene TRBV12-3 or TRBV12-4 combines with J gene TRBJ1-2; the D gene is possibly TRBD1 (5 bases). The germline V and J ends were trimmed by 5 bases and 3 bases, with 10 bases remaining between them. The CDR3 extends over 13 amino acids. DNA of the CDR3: TGTGCCAGCAGTCCCAGGGAGTACTATGGCTACACCTTC. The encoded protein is CASSPREYYGYTF.

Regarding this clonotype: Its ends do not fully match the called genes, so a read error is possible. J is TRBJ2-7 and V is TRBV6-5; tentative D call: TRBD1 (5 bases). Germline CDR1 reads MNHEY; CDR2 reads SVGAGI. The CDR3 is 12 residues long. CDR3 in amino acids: CACSYPGNEQYF. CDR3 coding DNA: TGTGCCTGCAGTTACCCAGGGAACGAGCAGTACTTC.